The T cell receptor (beta chain) under discussion was sequenced for a study of Tregs in tolerant kidney transplant recipients. TCRdb's copy holds only in-frame clones and misses some; the assay was immunoSEQ multiplex PCR. The sample holds 60,000 to 75,000 clones; 75% to 90% are singletons and the top ten take 2.1%. Germline-derived CDR1 and CDR2 are MDHEN and SYDVKM. CDR3 length: 15 amino acids. Trimming stripped 3 bases from V and 13 bases from J, with 21 bases between. The chain carries TRBV28 and TRBJ2-2; no clear D. This sample comprised Tregs from blood, obtained before the transplant. The sequence derives from a human donor who received a combined kidney and bone marrow transplant. This chain's CDR3 is CASSLLNVLSGGLFF. The CDR3 DNA follows: TGTGCCAGCAGTTTGTTGAACGTATTGTCAGGTGGGCTGTTTTTT.